Given below is one TCR beta chain in context. This clone was detected ten times or more. Its antigen remains unidentified. No base quality information exists; no much larger clone differs at one position. Within the sample, other DNA sequences also encode this same CDR3. The receptor library was made with PCR. Sequencing was performed on an Illumina HiSeq 4000. High-throughput sequencing was used to profile the TCR beta-chain CDR3 region of every patient. The authors' pipeline ran thus. Drawing on CDR3 differences between clinicopathological groups, the researchers built a classifier meant to tell apart patients with distant-metastatic papillary thyroid cancer. To measure repertoire diversity the researchers used the Shannon index, while the Morisita-Horn index served to gauge how similar the tumor and blood repertoires were. Using fastp at Q25 and MiXCR, TCRdb reprocessed the public reads and kept productive beta chains. The V and J calls come from TCRdb's annotation, not from the publication. The sample includes some 19,000 clones, with under 35% observed a single time. 13% of the sample belongs to the ten largest clones.

Before undergoing thyroid surgery, none of the patients had been given any kind of treatment. Using T-cell receptor beta sequencing, the researchers looked back retrospectively at clinical samples from patients, gathered between about 2012 and 2018. This entry belongs to a study of metastatic and nonmetastatic thyroid tumors (dated by TCRdb to 2020 to 2021). Regarding the research as a whole: For patients with malignant and with benign thyroid disease, the researchers compared repertoires between peripheral blood samples and tumor or nodule tissue samples.

The CDR3 holds 15 amino acids from the cysteine to the phenylalanine. The sequence is cut down to CDR3 DNA, 45 bases in frame from base 1. The junction shows trimming of 5 bases on V and 5 bases on J, and the gene matches do not reach 10 bases of it. From the germline V gene (reference sequence), CDR1 is DFQATT and CDR2 is SNEGSKA. General conclusions and limits of the study: In both blood and tumor samples, TCR beta diversity was reported to be significantly higher in malignant tumors than in benign nodules.

The material sequenced was tumor tissue. The TCR comes from a female donor with papillary thyroid cancer or a benign thyroid nodule (not recorded which). Some clones in this sample may be carry-over from other donors' samples. This sequence uses TRBV20-1 and TRBJ1-5; 9 bases in between match TRBD1. For the CDR3, the sequence is CSASRDRASDQPQHF. The bases read TGCAGTGCTTCCCGGGACAGGGCAAGCGATCAGCCCCAGCATTTT.